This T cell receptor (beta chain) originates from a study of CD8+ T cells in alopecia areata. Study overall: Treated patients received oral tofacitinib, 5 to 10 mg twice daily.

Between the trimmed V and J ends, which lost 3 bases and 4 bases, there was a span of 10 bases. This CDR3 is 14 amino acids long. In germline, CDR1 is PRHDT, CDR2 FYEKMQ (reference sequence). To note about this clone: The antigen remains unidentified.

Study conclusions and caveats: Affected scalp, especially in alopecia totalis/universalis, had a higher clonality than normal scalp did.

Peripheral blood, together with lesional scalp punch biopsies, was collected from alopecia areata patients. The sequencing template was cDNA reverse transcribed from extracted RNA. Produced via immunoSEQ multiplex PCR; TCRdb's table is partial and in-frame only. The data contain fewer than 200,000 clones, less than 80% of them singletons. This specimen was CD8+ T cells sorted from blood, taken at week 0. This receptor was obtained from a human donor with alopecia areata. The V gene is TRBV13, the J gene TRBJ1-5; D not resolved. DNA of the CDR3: TGTGCCAGCAGCTTTCGAGGAGCAAATCAGCCCCAGCATTTT. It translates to CASSFRGANQPQHF. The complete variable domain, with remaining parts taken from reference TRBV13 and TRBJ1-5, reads AAGVIQSPRHLIKEKRETATLKCYPIPRHDTVYWYQQGPGQDPQFLISFYEKMQSDKGSIPDRFSAQQFSDYHSELNMSSLELGDSALYFCASSFRGANQPQHFGDGTRLSIL.